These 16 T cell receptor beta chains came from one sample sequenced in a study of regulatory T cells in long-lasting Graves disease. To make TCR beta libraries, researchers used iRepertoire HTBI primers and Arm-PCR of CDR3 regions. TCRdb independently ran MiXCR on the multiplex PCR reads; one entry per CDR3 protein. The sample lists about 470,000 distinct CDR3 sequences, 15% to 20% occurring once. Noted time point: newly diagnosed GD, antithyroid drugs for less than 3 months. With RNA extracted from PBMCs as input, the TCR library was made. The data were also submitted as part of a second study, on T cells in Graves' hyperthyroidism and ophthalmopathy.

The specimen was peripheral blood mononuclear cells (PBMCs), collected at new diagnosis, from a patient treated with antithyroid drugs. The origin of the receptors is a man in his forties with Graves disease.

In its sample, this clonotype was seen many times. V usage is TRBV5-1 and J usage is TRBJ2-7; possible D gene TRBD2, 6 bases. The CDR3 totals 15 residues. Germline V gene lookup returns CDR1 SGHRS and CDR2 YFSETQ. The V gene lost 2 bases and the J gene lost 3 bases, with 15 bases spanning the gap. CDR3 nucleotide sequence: TGCGCCAGCAGCTTACGGGAGCCCCCCAACTACGAGCAGTACTTC. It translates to CASSLREPPNYEQYF.

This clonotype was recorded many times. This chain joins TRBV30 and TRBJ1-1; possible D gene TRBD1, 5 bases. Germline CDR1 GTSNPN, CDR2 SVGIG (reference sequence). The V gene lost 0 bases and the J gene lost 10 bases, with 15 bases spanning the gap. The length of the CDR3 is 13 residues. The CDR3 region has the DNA TGTGCCTGGAGTGTAGGTTATACACAGGCAGCTTTCTTT. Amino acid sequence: CAWSVGYTQAAFF.

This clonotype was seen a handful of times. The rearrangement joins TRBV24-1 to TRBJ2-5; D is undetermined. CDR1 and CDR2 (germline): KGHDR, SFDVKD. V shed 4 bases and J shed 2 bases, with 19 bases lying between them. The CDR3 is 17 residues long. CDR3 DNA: TGTGCCACCAGTGACGGGTTAATAGGCGATTTTCAAGAGACCCAGTACTTC. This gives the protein CATSDGLIGDFQETQYF.

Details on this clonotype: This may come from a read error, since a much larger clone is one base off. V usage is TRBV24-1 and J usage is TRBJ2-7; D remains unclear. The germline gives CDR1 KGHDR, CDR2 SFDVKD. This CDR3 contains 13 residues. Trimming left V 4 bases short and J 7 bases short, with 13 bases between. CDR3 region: CATSDRNYNEQYF. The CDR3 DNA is TGTGCCACCAGTGACCGGAACTACAATGAGCAGTACTTC.

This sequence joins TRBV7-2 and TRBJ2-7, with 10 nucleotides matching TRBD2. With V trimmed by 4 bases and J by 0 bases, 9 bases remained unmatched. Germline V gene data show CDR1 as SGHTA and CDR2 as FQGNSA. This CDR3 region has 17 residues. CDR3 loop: CASSSPLAGESSYEQYF. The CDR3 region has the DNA TGTGCCAGCAGCTCGCCCCTAGCGGGAGAGAGCTCCTACGAGCAGTACTTC.

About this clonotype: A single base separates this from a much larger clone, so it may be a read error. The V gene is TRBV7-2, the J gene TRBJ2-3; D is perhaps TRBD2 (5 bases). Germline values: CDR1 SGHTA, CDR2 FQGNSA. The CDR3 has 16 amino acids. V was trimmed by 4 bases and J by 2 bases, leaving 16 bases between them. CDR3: CASSSSAVSITDTQYF. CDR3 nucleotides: TGTGCCAGCAGCTCCTCAGCGGTGTCGATCACAGATACGCAGTATTTT.

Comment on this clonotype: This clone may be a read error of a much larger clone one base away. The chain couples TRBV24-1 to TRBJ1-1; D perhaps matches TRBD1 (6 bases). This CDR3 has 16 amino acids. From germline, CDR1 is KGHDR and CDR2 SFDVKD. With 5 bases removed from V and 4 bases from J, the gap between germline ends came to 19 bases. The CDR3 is CATSGGGGQGSTEAFF. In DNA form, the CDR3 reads TGTGCCACCAGTGGAGGGGGAGGGCAGGGCAGCACTGAAGCTTTCTTT.

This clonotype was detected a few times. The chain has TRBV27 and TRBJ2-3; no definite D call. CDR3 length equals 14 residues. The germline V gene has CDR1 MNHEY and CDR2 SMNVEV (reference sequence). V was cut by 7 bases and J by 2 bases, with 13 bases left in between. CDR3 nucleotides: TGTGCCAGCACGCTAGACGCTTTCACAGATACGCAGTATTTT. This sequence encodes CASTLDAFTDTQYF.

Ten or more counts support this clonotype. In DNA, the CDR3 is TGCAGTGCTGCTCGGGAGGTAGATACGCAGTATTTT. Its protein product is CSAAREVDTQYF. V gene TRBV20-1 combines with J gene TRBJ2-3; 7 nucleotides align to TRBD2. The germline V gene encodes CDR1 DFQATT and CDR2 SNEGSKA (reference sequence). CDR3 size: 12 residues. V trimming: 5 bases; J trimming: 5 bases; junction bases outside the gene matches: 4.

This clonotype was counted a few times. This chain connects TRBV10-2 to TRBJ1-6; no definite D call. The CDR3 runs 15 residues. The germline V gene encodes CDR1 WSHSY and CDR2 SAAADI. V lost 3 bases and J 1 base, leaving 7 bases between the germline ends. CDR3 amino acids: CASSEDTSYNSPLHF. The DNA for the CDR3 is TGCGCCAGCAGTGAAGACACTTCCTATAATTCACCCCTCCACTTT.

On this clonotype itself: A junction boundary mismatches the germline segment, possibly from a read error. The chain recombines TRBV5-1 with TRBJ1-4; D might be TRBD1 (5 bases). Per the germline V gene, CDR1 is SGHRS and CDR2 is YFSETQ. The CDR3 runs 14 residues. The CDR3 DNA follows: TGCGCCAGCAGCTTCAGGGAGGGTAATGAAAAACTGTCTTTT. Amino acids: CASSFREGNEKLSF.

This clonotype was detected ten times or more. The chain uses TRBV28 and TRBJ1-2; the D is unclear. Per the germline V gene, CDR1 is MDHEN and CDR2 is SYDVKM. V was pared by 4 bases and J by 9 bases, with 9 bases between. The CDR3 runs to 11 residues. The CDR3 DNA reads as TGTGCCAGCAGTTCGCCCCTAAGCTACACCTTC. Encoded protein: CASSSPLSYTF.

The CDR3 protein is CSARDSDYEKLFF. The DNA of the CDR3 is TGCAGCGCCCGGGACAGCGACTATGAAAAACTGTTTTTT. The chain combines TRBV29-1 with TRBJ1-4, with 7 bases that match TRBD1. This CDR3 has 13 residues. V shed 7 bases, J shed 6 bases, and the junction held 8 bases outside the gene matches. Per the germline V gene, CDR1 is SQVTM and CDR2 is ANQGSEA.

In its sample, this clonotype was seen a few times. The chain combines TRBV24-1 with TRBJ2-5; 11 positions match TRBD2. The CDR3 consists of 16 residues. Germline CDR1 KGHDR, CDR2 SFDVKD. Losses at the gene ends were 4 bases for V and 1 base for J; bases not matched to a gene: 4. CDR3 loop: CATSEGSGRVQETQYF. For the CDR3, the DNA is TGTGCCACCAGTGAGGGTAGCGGGAGGGTCCAAGAGACCCAGTACTTC.

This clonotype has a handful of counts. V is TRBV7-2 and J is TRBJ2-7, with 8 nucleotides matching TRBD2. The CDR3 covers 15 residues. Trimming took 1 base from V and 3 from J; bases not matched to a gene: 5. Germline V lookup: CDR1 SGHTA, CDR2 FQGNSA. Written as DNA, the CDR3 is TGTGCCAGCAGCTTAGTGCGGGAGGAGTTCTACGAGCAGTACTTC. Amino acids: CASSLVREEFYEQYF.

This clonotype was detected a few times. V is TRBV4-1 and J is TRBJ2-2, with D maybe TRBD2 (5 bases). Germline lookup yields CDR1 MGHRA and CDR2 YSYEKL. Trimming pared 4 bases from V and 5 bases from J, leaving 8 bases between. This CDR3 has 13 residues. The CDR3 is CASSLGMTGELFF. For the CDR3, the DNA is TGCGCCAGCAGCCTCGGGATGACCGGGGAGCTGTTTTTT.